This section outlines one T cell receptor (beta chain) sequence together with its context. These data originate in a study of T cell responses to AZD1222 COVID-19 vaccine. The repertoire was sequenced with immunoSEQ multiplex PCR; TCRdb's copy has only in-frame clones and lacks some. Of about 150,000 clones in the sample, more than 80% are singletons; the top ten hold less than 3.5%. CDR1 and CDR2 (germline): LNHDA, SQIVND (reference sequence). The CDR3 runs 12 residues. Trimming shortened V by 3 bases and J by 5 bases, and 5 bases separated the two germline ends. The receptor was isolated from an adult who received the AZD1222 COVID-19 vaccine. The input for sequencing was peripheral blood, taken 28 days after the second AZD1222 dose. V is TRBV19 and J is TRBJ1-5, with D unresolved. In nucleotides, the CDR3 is TGTGCCAGTAGTATCCCGGATCAGCCCCAGCATTTT. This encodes CASSIPDQPQHF.